The 12 T cell receptor beta chains given below trace back to one sample, sequenced in a study of beta chain features in type 1 diabetes. Isolated RNA was reverse transcribed in full, so expressed TCRB transcripts were sequenced. Here immunoSEQ multiplex PCR was the method, and the copy in TCRdb shows in-frame clones only, minus some. The data contain 120,000 to 150,000 clones, more than 9% of them singletons. The material sequenced was naive CD4+ T cells from blood. The receptors shown here come from a man younger than 30 in good health.

This clone was counted a few times. This chain links TRBV27 with TRBJ2-3, with D possibly TRBD1 on 5 matching bases. Trimming left V 3 bases short and J 0 bases short, with 7 bases between. From germline, CDR1 is MNHEY and CDR2 SMNVEV (reference sequence). The CDR3 spans 14 residues. Here the CDR3 reads CASSFKGSTDTQYF. CDR3 nucleotide sequence: TGTGCCAGCAGTTTCAAGGGGAGCACAGATACGCAGTATTTT.

This clone came up a few times. The V call is TRBV19, the J call TRBJ1-2, with D possibly matching TRBD1 (5 bases). There are 14 residues in the CDR3. The germline gives CDR1 LNHDA, CDR2 SQIVND (reference sequence). V was trimmed by 3 bases and J by 1 base, leaving 9 bases between them. The CDR3 DNA follows: TGTGCCAGTAGTATGACAGTTATTAACTATGGCTACACCTTC. Encoded protein: CASSMTVINYGYTF.

In this sample, this clone turned up many times. The rearrangement joins TRBV29-1 to TRBJ2-1; no firm D call. The CDR3 spans 12 residues. V was pared by 4 bases and J by 4 bases, with 8 bases between. Germline V gives CDR1 SQVTM, CDR2 ANQGSEA. This CDR3 is CSVAHSYNEQFF. The CDR3 DNA reads TGCAGCGTTGCCCACAGTTACAATGAGCAGTTCTTC.

This clone was counted between two and nine times. J is TRBJ1-3 and V is TRBV27, with 8 bases aligning to TRBD1. The CDR3 is 18 residues long. V lost 4 bases to trimming and J lost 3 bases; unmatched junction nucleotides: 14. Germline V CDR1 and CDR2: MNHEY, SMNVEV (reference sequence). The CDR3 here is CASSSLSGAGGYGNTIYF. The CDR3 bases are TGTGCCAGCAGTTCTCTATCCGGGGCAGGGGGCTATGGAAACACCATATATTTT.

This clone was seen only a few times. The CDR3 DNA reads TGTGCCAGCAGTGAAGGACAGATAAACTATGGCTACACCTTC. This codes for CASSEGQINYGYTF. The chain is built from TRBV6-5 and TRBJ1-2, with a tentative D call TRBD1 (6 bases). Per the germline V gene, CDR1 is MNHEY and CDR2 is SVGAGI. Between the trimmed V and J ends, which lost 5 bases and 2 bases, there was a span of 12 bases. The CDR3 is 14 residues long.

The chain recombines TRBV27 with TRBJ2-5, with D hard to call. Germline V CDR1 and CDR2: MNHEY, SMNVEV (reference sequence). V lost 0 bases and J lost 4, with 6 bases in between. The CDR3 consists of 13 residues. The CDR3 is CASSLSLGETQYF. The CDR3 nucleotides are TGTGCCAGCAGTTTATCCCTAGGAGAGACCCAGTACTTC.

This clone was found many times. The same CDR3 also results from other DNA sequences found in this sample. The rearrangement links TRBV7-9 to TRBJ1-2, with 9 bases matching TRBD1. This CDR3 region has 13 residues. Trimming cost V 3 bases and J 4 bases; bases outside gene matches: 0. CDR1 SEHNR and CDR2 FQNEAQ come from the germline V gene (reference sequence). The CDR3 sequence: CASSLDRGYGYTF. Here the CDR3 DNA reads TGTGCCAGCAGCTTGGACAGGGGCTATGGCTACACCTTC.

The chain carries TRBV9 and TRBJ2-2; TRBD1 matches at 8 bases. The V and J ends lost 0 bases and 2 bases, in that order; junction bases with no gene match: 9. CDR1 and CDR2 (germline): SGDLS, YYNGEE. There are 18 residues in the CDR3. The CDR3 spells CASSVGGQARRNTGELFF. CDR3 sequence (DNA): TGTGCCAGCAGCGTAGGGGGACAGGCCCGTCGTAACACCGGGGAGCTGTTTTTT.

This sequence joins TRBV18 and TRBJ1-4, with a tentative D call TRBD1 (6 bases). Trimming shortened V by 2 bases and J by 5 bases, and 18 bases separated the two germline ends. The CDR3 runs 17 residues. Germline CDR1 reads KGHSH; CDR2 reads LQKENI. The CDR3 spells CASSPYGSGQLNEKLFF. As DNA, the CDR3 is TGTGCCAGCTCACCATACGGGTCAGGACAGTTGAATGAAAAACTGTTTTTT. The entire variable domain, with the rest obtained from reference TRBV18 and TRBJ1-4, is as follows: NAGVMQNPRHLVRRRGQEARLRCSPMKGHSHVYWYRQLPEEGLKFMVYLQKENIIDESGMPKERFSAEFPKEGPSILRIQQVVRGDSAAYFCASSPYGSGQLNEKLFFGSGTQLSVL.

This chain connects TRBV9 to TRBJ1-6; possibly TRBD1 for D (6 bases). Germline V gene lookup returns CDR1 SGDLS and CDR2 YYNGEE. The CDR3 covers 14 residues. The V and J ends lost 3 bases and 8 bases respectively, with 12 bases between them. The CDR3 region is CASSAAQGYSPLHF. In DNA form, the CDR3 reads TGTGCCAGCAGCGCCGCCCAGGGGTATTCACCCCTCCACTTT. Full variable domain (missing parts from reference TRBV9 and TRBJ1-6): DSGVTQTPKHLITATGQRVTLRCSPRSGDLSVYWYQQSLDQGLQFLIQYYNGEERAKGNILERFSAQQFPDLHSELNLSSLELGDSALYFCASSAAQGYSPLHFGNGTRLTVT.

With regard to this clone: At the DNA level, this CDR3 is encoded by other sequences in the same sample as well. The chain carries TRBV7-3 and TRBJ2-2; TRBD2 matches 8 bases. V lost 5 bases, J lost 4 bases, and 6 bases stayed unmatched. CDR1 is SGHTA, CDR2 FQGTGA, per germline. The CDR3 totals 15 residues. CDR3 coding DNA: TGTGCCAGCAGCCCGGGAGGGGCGGGCACCGGGGAGCTGTTTTTT. Amino acid sequence: CASSPGGAGTGELFF.

The chain joins TRBV7-6 to TRBJ2-7; TRBD1 might be the D (6 bases). The V gene lost 3 bases and the J gene lost 5 bases, with 14 bases spanning the gap. Germline CDR1 and CDR2: SGHVS and FNYEAQ. This CDR3 is built from 14 residues. The CDR3 spells CASSLFPGDNEQYF. DNA for the CDR3: TGTGCCAGCAGCTTGTTTCCAGGGGATAACGAGCAGTACTTC.